Included here is one T cell receptor beta chain sequence, with context. The data were obtained in a study of blood T cell repertoires in COVID-19. Enrollees, about 18 to 95 years old, lived in fewer than 25 US areas. Participants reported their clinical history, and cohort assignment relied on those reports. Original analysis: Nucleated cell counts were estimated from reference gene primer amplification. Libraries were prepared by immunoSEQ multiplex PCR; TCRdb keeps only in-frame clonotypes and omits some of them. V and J calls and clone size follow that table, whereas D and trimming were derived from the DNA. The table includes fewer than 250,000 clones, just over 85% detected once. The sample comprised PBMCs or T cells enriched from blood (not recorded which). This sequence originates from a middle-aged woman with acute COVID-19.

CDR3 sequence reads: CASSPGLAGSYEQYF. CDR3 bases: TGTGCCAGCAGTCCCGGACTAGCGGGCTCCTACGAGCAGTACTTC. The chain links TRBV28 to TRBJ2-7; TRBD2 matches 11 bases. J lost 0 bases, V lost 5 bases, and 3 bases had no gene match. The CDR3 spans 15 residues. Germline V gives CDR1 MDHEN, CDR2 SYDVKM.